The 26 T cell receptor beta chains given below trace back to one sample, sequenced in a study of cytomegalovirus exposure and HLA in healthy donors. PCR used 60 Vbeta primers and 13 Jbeta primers. Only in-frame clones appear in the TCRdb table, and some are missing; sequencing was by immunoSEQ multiplex PCR. Of approximately 120,000 clones listed, over 60% are singletons. Sequenced input: PBMCs. The source is a young man in good health and CMV-seronegative.

The chain employs TRBV5-4 and TRBJ2-3; D gene ambiguous. CDR3 length: 14 amino acids. Germline V CDR1 and CDR2: SGHNT, YYREEE (reference sequence). With 2 bases removed from V and 2 bases from J, the gap between germline ends came to 9 bases. CDR3 nucleotides: TGTGCCAGCAGCTTAGAACATCCCACAGATACGCAGTATTTT. This gives the protein CASSLEHPTDTQYF. Combining the CDR3 with reference TRBV5-4 and TRBJ2-3 gives the whole variable domain ETGVTQSPTHLIKTRGQQVTLRCSSQSGHNTVSWYQQALGQGPQFIFQYYREEENGRGNFPPRFSGLQFPNYSSELNVNALELDDSALYLCASSLEHPTDTQYFGPGTRLTVL.

V gene TRBV6-5 combines with J gene TRBJ1-1, with D possibly matching TRBD1 (5 bases). This CDR3 has 16 amino acids. The germline CDR1 and CDR2 sequences are MNHEY and SVGAGI. V was pared by 0 bases and J by 0 bases, with 11 bases between. Here the CDR3 DNA reads TGTGCCAGCAGTTACTCCGGGGGAACCATGAACACTGAAGCTTTCTTT. Its protein is CASSYSGGTMNTEAFF.

V is TRBV10-2 and J is TRBJ2-1; D not certain. The CDR3 totals 16 residues. Germline CDR1 is WSHSY and CDR2 is SAAADI. V was shortened by 2 bases and J by 8 bases, with 19 bases between the two germline ends. The CDR3 DNA is TGCGCCAGCAGTGAGGGTAAACGTTGGCCGCACGATGAGCAGTTCTTC. Translated: CASSEGKRWPHDEQFF.

The V gene is TRBV5-4, the J gene TRBJ2-3; 9 nucleotides agree with TRBD2. The V segment lost 4 bases and the J segment 6 bases; nucleotides outside the gene matches: 12. The V gene's germline CDR1 is SGHNT and CDR2 YYREEE (reference sequence). The CDR3 is made up of 16 amino acids. The CDR3 coding sequence is TGTGCCAGCAGCCCGGGTGTTAGCGGGAGCCGTGATACGCAGTATTTT. Its protein product is CASSPGVSGSRDTQYF.

The sample holds a few counts of this clone. This chain connects TRBV6-6 to TRBJ1-5; possibly TRBD1 for D (5 bases). The CDR3 is made up of 15 amino acids. The germline V gene encodes CDR1 MNHNY and CDR2 SVGAGI (reference sequence). Trimming took off 4 bases at V and 7 bases at J, with 17 bases between the two ends. The DNA for the CDR3 is TGTGCCAGCAGTTTTACTACAGGCGGTCGGCAGCCCCAGCATTTT. It is translated as CASSFTTGGRQPQHF.

The chain links TRBV6-5 to TRBJ2-1; 12 bases line up with TRBD1. J gave up 7 bases and V 6 bases, and 7 bases lay outside the gene matches. The CDR3 length is 15 residues. The germline V gene has CDR1 MNHEY and CDR2 SVGAGI. The CDR3 protein is CASSPGTGGRNEQFF. The CDR3, as DNA: TGTGCCAGCAGCCCCGGGACAGGGGGCCGAAATGAGCAGTTCTTC.

The rearrangement uses TRBV14 and TRBJ1-1, with 9 bases that match TRBD1. Per germline, CDR1 SGHDN and CDR2 FVKESK. There are 13 residues in the CDR3. The J segment lost 11 bases and the V segment lost 2 bases, leaving 6 bases of the junction unmatched. CDR3 region: CASSQYRGQDAFF. The CDR3 DNA is TGTGCCAGCAGCCAATACAGGGGGCAAGACGCTTTCTTT.

This chain links TRBV7-9 with TRBJ1-4; possible D gene TRBD1, 6 bases. Germline V gene lookup returns CDR1 SEHNR and CDR2 FQNEAQ (reference sequence). Trimming shortened V by 4 bases and J by 8 bases, and 14 bases separated the two germline ends. The CDR3 extends over 14 amino acids. Written as DNA, the CDR3 is TGTGCCAGCAGCTCAGCCGGGACACCAGAAAAACTGTTTTTT. Protein sequence: CASSSAGTPEKLFF.

The chain is built from TRBV30 and TRBJ1-5; the D is unclear. The germline gives CDR1 GTSNPN, CDR2 SVGIG (reference sequence). The CDR3 extends over 14 amino acids. The ends were cut back, 1 base at V and 4 bases at J, with 11 bases in the middle. The CDR3 loop is CAWSGSNLNQPQHF. CDR3 nucleotides: TGTGCCTGGAGTGGATCTAACTTAAATCAGCCCCAGCATTTT.

This clone was seen only a few times. The chain joins TRBV29-1 to TRBJ1-1; 8 bases map to TRBD1. The CDR3 extends over 13 amino acids. Germline V CDR1 and CDR2: SQVTM, ANQGSEA. With V trimmed by 7 bases and J by 4 bases, 8 bases remained unmatched. This CDR3 reads CSAFTGGGTEAFF. CDR3 sequence (DNA): TGCAGCGCTTTTACAGGGGGAGGCACTGAAGCTTTCTTT. The whole variable domain, filled in from reference TRBV29-1 and TRBJ1-1, reads SAVISQKPSRDICQRGTSLTIQCQVDSQVTMMFWYRQQPGQSLTLIATANQGSEATYESGFVIDKFPISRPNLTFSTLTVSNMSPEDSSIYLCSAFTGGGTEAFFGQGTRLTVV.

The V gene is TRBV19, the J gene TRBJ2-7; 10 bases agree with TRBD2. Germline V CDR1 and CDR2: LNHDA, SQIVND (reference sequence). CDR3 size: 15 residues. V dropped 4 bases and J dropped 0; count of bases not matched to a gene: 3. CDR3 in DNA: TGTGCCAGTAGTACGACTAGCGGGTTCTCCTACGAGCAGTACTTC. As protein: CASSTTSGFSYEQYF. The complete variable domain, with remaining parts taken from reference TRBV19 and TRBJ2-7, reads DGGITQSPKYLFRKEGQNVTLSCEQNLNHDAMYWYRQDPGQGLRLIYYSQIVNDFQKGDIAEGYSVSREKKESFPLTVTSAQKNPTAFYLCASSTTSGFSYEQYFGPGTRLTVT.

The V gene is TRBV6-1, the J gene TRBJ1-1; D remains unclear. The CDR3 extends over 12 amino acids. Trimming pared 2 bases from V and 10 bases from J, leaving 11 bases between. Germline-derived CDR1 and CDR2 are MNHNS and SASEGT. The CDR3 DNA follows: TGTGCCAGCAGTGAACGCGAGGTCCTAGCTTTCTTT. It translates to CASSEREVLAFF.

This chain connects TRBV19 to TRBJ2-7, with 8 bases that match TRBD1. Per the germline V gene, CDR1 is LNHDA and CDR2 is SQIVND (reference sequence). The CDR3 length is 16 residues. Unmatched junction bases numbered 9, after V lost 5 bases and J lost 0 bases. In nucleotides, the CDR3 is TGTGCCAGTAGTCGTTCCGGGACAGGTAGCTCCTACGAGCAGTACTTC. Translation: CASSRSGTGSSYEQYF.

The rearrangement joins TRBV6-6 to TRBJ2-7, with 9 bases lining up with TRBD2. V shed 1 base, J shed 7 bases, and the junction held 2 bases outside the gene matches. Germline-derived CDR1 and CDR2 are MNHNY and SVGAGI (reference sequence). CDR3 length equals 13 residues. CDR3 sequence (DNA): TGTGCCAGCAGTTACTGGCTAGCGGGGGAGCAGTACTTC. Amino acid sequence: CASSYWLAGEQYF.

The sample holds one count of this clone. This chain links TRBV15 with TRBJ1-2, with 7 bases that match TRBD1. In germline, CDR1 is LNHNV, CDR2 YYDKDF (reference sequence). J lost 7 bases, V lost 5 bases, and 10 bases had no gene match. The CDR3 consists of 14 residues. CDR3 region: CATSGGQSFLGYTF. The CDR3 DNA reads TGTGCCACCAGCGGGGGACAGTCCTTTCTTGGCTACACCTTC. The full variable domain, completed using reference TRBV15 and TRBJ1-2, is DAMVIQNPRYQVTQFGKPVTLSCSQTLNHNVMYWYQQKSSQAPKLLFHYYDKDFNNEADTPDNFQSRRPNTSFCFLDIRSPGLGDTAMYLCATSGGQSFLGYTFGSGTRLTVV.

This clone came up a few times. V is TRBV18 and J is TRBJ1-1; the match to TRBD1 covers 7 bases. The CDR3 is 14 amino acids. From germline, CDR1 is KGHSH and CDR2 LQKENI. Losses at the gene ends were 4 bases for V and 0 bases for J; bases not matched to a gene: 2. The chain's CDR3 is CASSRGQVNTEAFF. The CDR3 nucleotides read TGTGCCAGCTCACGAGGACAGGTGAACACTGAAGCTTTCTTT.

The V gene is TRBV6-6, the J gene TRBJ2-1; possibly TRBD1 for D (6 bases). CDR1 and CDR2 (germline): MNHNY, SVGAGI (reference sequence). V was clipped by 4 bases and J by 3 bases, with 13 bases between them. The CDR3 length is 15 residues. As DNA, the CDR3 is TGTGCCAGCAGTTTACAGGGTTGGGGCTACAATGAGCAGTTCTTC. This gives the protein CASSLQGWGYNEQFF.

The chain uses TRBV10-1 and TRBJ2-6; weak D call: TRBD1 (6 bases). V was trimmed by 0 bases and J by 2 bases, leaving 8 bases between them. Germline-derived CDR1 and CDR2 are WNHNN and SYGVQD (reference sequence). The CDR3 covers 16 residues. CDR3 coding DNA: TGCGCCAGCAGTGAGTCGGGGGCAGCTGGGGCCAACGTCCTGACTTTC. Its translation is CASSESGAAGANVLTF.

This chain connects TRBV6-5 to TRBJ2-7; TRBD1 aligns across 9 bases. The J segment lost 2 bases and the V segment lost 2 bases, leaving 4 bases of the junction unmatched. The CDR3 contains 15 residues. Per the germline V gene, CDR1 is MNHEY and CDR2 is SVGAGI. Here the CDR3 reads CASSYQDRGPYEQYF. CDR3 nucleotides: TGTGCCAGCAGTTACCAGGACAGGGGCCCCTACGAGCAGTACTTC.

The chain carries TRBV19 and TRBJ2-1; 7 nucleotides align to TRBD2. Germline V gene data show CDR1 as LNHDA and CDR2 as SQIVND (reference sequence). Trimming cost V 3 bases and J 7 bases; bases outside gene matches: 9. The CDR3 is made up of 15 amino acids. The CDR3 loop is CASSISGLLSNEQFF. DNA for the CDR3: TGTGCCAGTAGTATCTCGGGACTATTATCTAATGAGCAGTTCTTC.

The rearrangement links TRBV25-1 to TRBJ1-1, with 9 bases lining up with TRBD1. This CDR3 comprises 15 residues. From germline, CDR1 is MGHDK and CDR2 SYGVNS. V shed 0 bases, J shed 4 bases, and the junction held 3 bases outside the gene matches. In DNA, the CDR3 is TGTGCCAGCAGTGAATACGAGACAGGGGGCACTGAAGCTTTCTTT. This encodes CASSEYETGGTEAFF.

The chain is built from TRBV5-6 and TRBJ2-3; 9 bases are a match to TRBD1. The V gene's germline CDR1 is SGHDT and CDR2 YYEEEE. V dropped 1 base and J dropped 0; count of bases not matched to a gene: 9. The CDR3 runs to 18 residues. CDR3 nucleotides: TGTGCCAGCAGCTTGATCTCTTGGACAGGGGATAGCACAGATACGCAGTATTTT. It is translated as CASSLISWTGDSTDTQYF.

V gene TRBV6-5 combines with J gene TRBJ2-5, with 7 bases lining up with TRBD1. From germline, CDR1 is MNHEY and CDR2 SVGAGI. V shed 8 bases, J shed 6 bases, and the junction held 9 bases outside the gene matches. The CDR3 runs 13 residues. CDR3 sequence (DNA): TGTGCCAGCGGGGAACCGGGACAGAAGACCCAGTACTTC. Protein product: CASGEPGQKTQYF.

The chain recombines TRBV19 with TRBJ2-7, with TRBD2 as a possible D gene (5 bases). The CDR3 length is 14 residues. Germline V gene data show CDR1 as LNHDA and CDR2 as SQIVND (reference sequence). With 6 bases removed from V and 0 bases from J, the gap between germline ends came to 12 bases. CDR3 residues: CASRERRSSYEQYF. DNA of the CDR3: TGTGCCAGTAGGGAGCGGAGGAGCTCCTACGAGCAGTACTTC.

The chain is built from TRBV5-4 and TRBJ1-6; 7 positions agree with TRBD1. CDR1 is SGHNT and CDR2 is YYREEE in the germline V gene (reference sequence). The CDR3 has 14 residues. With V trimmed by 0 bases and J by 7 bases, 1 base remained unmatched. The CDR3 DNA sequence: TGTGCCAGCAGCTTGGGGGACAGAAATTCACCCCTCCACTTT. It translates to CASSLGDRNSPLHF.

The chain couples TRBV14 to TRBJ2-7, with 7 bases identical to TRBD2. The CDR3 runs to 15 residues. Looked up from germline, CDR1 is SGHDN and CDR2 is FVKESK. The J segment lost 2 bases and the V segment lost 1 base, leaving 5 bases of the junction unmatched. The CDR3 protein is CASSQGAGGTYEQYF. As DNA, the CDR3 is TGTGCCAGCAGCCAAGGGGCCGGGGGGACCTACGAGCAGTACTTC.